The clone carrying this TCR beta chain was counted ten times or more. A library made for alpha chains picked up this beta chain off target, so its size means little. Every cDNA TCR molecule received its own unique molecular identifier. In TCRdb, the 5' RACE reads were re-called with MiXCR into one record per CDR3 protein. Found here are approximately 6,900 distinct CDR3 sequences, less than 5% of them singletons; the top ten hold 20% to 30%. These data originate in a study of spatial heterogeneity in lung cancer. Study-wide context: On average, each unique TCR and UMI combination appeared more than ten times in raw reads.

Specified time point: sample taken at primary tumor resection. Sequencing covered unsorted whole RNA taken from tumor, nontumor lung or frozen PBMC. Samples were donated by 72 untreated early-stage non-small cell lung cancer patients. The germline gives CDR1 SNHLY, CDR2 FYNNEI. This CDR3 is 11 amino acids long. V was clipped by 8 bases and J by 4 bases, with 5 bases between them. The sequence was obtained from a female donor with early-stage non-small cell lung cancer. The sequences come from normal lung tissue next to the tumor, collected at surgery. J is TRBJ2-2 and V is TRBV2; D is unclear. This CDR3 is CASRFTGELFF. The DNA of the CDR3 is TGTGCCAGCCGATTCACCGGGGAGCTGTTTTTT.